This is a list of T cell receptor beta chains from one sample in a study of tumor-infiltrating lymphocytes in glioblastoma multiforme. Using its own MiXCR run on the multiplex PCR reads, TCRdb lists one record per CDR3 protein. The sample shows 12,000 or so distinct CDR3 sequences, 66% of them seen only once. The specimen was brain tumor tissue. These receptors all stem from a male donor with glioblastoma. CDR3s include the opening cysteine and the closing phenylalanine or tryptophan. D genes are given only for firm matches.

D gene,V gene,CDR3 length,CDR3 protein
-,TRBV5-5,16,CASSFGQTANTGELFF
-,TRBV11-2,14,CASSLDRVFGEQFF
TRBD1,TRBV12-3/TRBV12-4,15,CASSSPGQGNEKLFF
-,TRBV7-9,16,CTSSAGQSSGANVLTF
-,TRBV12-3/TRBV12-4,18,CASSPAFGGGTSYSEQFF
TRBD1,TRBV20-1,13,CCARDSQTYDQYF
-,TRBV12-3/TRBV12-4,13,CASSPSTGNGYTF
TRBD2,TRBV20-1,14,CSARALAGAHEQYF
-,TRBV20-1,13,CSAPEGGQETQYF
TRBD1,TRBV13,16,CASSLFSTGGTYGYTF
-,TRBV7-9,15,CASILAVDFQETQYF
TRBD1,TRBV11-2,17,CASSLAGRGPSRNEQFF
-,TRBV12-3/TRBV12-4,15,CASSLRAIDGAKAFF
-,TRBV29-1,17,CSVEERSRGWAQGTQYF
TRBD2,TRBV6-5,17,CASSLTPTSGTNSEQFF
-,TRBV24-1,14,CATSDPVRADTQYF
TRBD1,TRBV11-2,14,CASSQGGGAQPQHF
-,TRBV7-9,17,CASSDTTTGIAKNIQYF
TRBD2,TRBV11-2,18,CASSHSLRSGGYQETQYF
TRBD1,TRBV10-2,16,CASSYDRGRNDSPLHF
-,TRBV18,19,CASSSSSAGYSSSGNTIYF
TRBD1,TRBV11-2,16,CASSRDRGKVNNEQFF
TRBD2,TRBV11-2,18,CASSLAGASGRAKNIQYF
TRBD1,TRBV6-5,14,CASTLTGWSYEQYF
-,TRBV29-1,13,CSDGDFLFGELIF
-,TRBV6-1,14,CASSEVWGTDTQYF
TRBD2,TRBV20-1,12,CSARTSAPTQYF